This T cell receptor beta chain derives from a study of blood T cell repertoires in COVID-19. Study as a whole: There were acute and convalescent COVID-19 samples, and they came from the United States, Italy and Spain. T cells, B-cell-depleted T cells, or PBMCs provided the cDNA or gDNA that served as material.

Using immunoSEQ multiplex PCR, the repertoire was profiled, and TCRdb retains in-frame clones only, with some absent. The sample lists 97,000 or so clones; roughly 87% were seen once. CDR3 length: 11 amino acids. CDR1 LGHNT and CDR2 FRNRAP come from the germline V gene. Trimming cost V 3 bases and J 12 bases, with 9 bases left between them. The rearrangement joins TRBV12-5 to TRBJ2-1, with D unresolved. Sequenced sample: peripheral blood. The sequence came from an elderly man with acute or convalescent COVID-19. The CDR3 protein is CASGFDRRQFF. For the CDR3, the DNA is TGTGCTAGTGGTTTTGATCGTAGGCAGTTCTTC.